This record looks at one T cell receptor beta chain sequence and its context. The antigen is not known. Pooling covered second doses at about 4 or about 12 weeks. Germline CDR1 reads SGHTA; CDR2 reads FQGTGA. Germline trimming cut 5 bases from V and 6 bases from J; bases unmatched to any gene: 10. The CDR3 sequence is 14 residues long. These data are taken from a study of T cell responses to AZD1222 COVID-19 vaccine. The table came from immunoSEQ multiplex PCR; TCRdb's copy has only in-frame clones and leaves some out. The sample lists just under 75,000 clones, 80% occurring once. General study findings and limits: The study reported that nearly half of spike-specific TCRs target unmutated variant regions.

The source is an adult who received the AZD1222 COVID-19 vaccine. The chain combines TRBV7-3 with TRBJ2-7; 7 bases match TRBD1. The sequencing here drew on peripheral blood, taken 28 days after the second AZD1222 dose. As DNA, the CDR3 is TGTGCCAGCAGCCGAACAGGGGACACTTCCGAGCAGTACTTC. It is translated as CASSRTGDTSEQYF. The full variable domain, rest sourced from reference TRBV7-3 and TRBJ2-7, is GAGVSQTPSNKVTEKGKYVELRCDPISGHTALYWYRQSLGQGPEFLIYFQGTGAADDSGLPNDRFFAVRPEGSVSTLKIQRTERGDSAVYLCASSRTGDTSEQYFGPGTRLTVT.